A selection of T cell receptor beta chains follows, all from one sample in a study of blood T cells in healthy people across ages. TCRdb redid the calling of the 5' RACE reads with MiXCR, one entry per CDR3 protein. The sample lists hundreds of thousands of distinct CDR3 sequences; about 27% were seen once. This sample also belongs to another study, concerning T cells of mothers and their children.

The sample taken for sequencing was blood. These receptors came from a boy aged 2 to 10 in good health. Both conserved end residues are part of each CDR3. D genes are given only for firm matches. Some rows have no size entry. The others give once, few or many, or a class for an expanded clone.

V	size	D	J	DNA	CDR3
TRBV14	.	TRBD1	TRBJ1-2	TGTGCCAGCAGCCATGCCGGGACAGGGTTTAACTATGGCTACACCTTC	CASSHAGTGFNYGYTF
TRBV5-1	medium-sized	TRBD2	TRBJ2-7	TGCGCCAGCAGCTTGTCGAGGACTAGTTTCGAGCAGTACTTC	CASSLSRTSFEQYF
TRBV2	.	.	TRBJ1-1	TGTGCCAGCAGCTCGACAAGGGCCTCTGAAGCTTTCTTT	CASSSTRASEAFF
TRBV7-9	.	TRBD2	TRBJ2-5	TGTGCCAGCACCTCTAGCGGGGGTGTCCAAGAGACCCAGTACTTC	CASTSSGGVQETQYF
TRBV7-9	few	TRBD2	TRBJ2-7	TGTGCCAGCAGCCTTATTACGGGACTAGGGTTATACGAGCAGTACTTC	CASSLITGLGLYEQYF
TRBV20-1	.	TRBD2	TRBJ2-5	TGCAGTGCTCTTCGGACTAGCGGGGGGGCAGAGCAAGAGACCCAGTACTTC	CSALRTSGGAEQETQYF
TRBV6-5	once	.	TRBJ1-2	TGTGCCAGCAGGAACGGGGACAACTATGGCTACACCTTC	CASRNGDNYGYTF
TRBV25-1	few	TRBD2	TRBJ2-1	TGTGCCAGCAGCGACACGTTGGGACTAGCGGGAGAAAATGAGCAGTTCTTC	CASSDTLGLAGENEQFF
TRBV29-1	.	.	TRBJ1-1	TGCAGCGTTGTCACGCGATTGGAAGCTTTCTTT	CSVVTRLEAFF
TRBV12-3/TRBV12-4	few	.	TRBJ2-1	TGTGCCAGCAGTTTAAGGGGGGCGCTAGGCGACAATGAGCAGTTCTTC	CASSLRGALGDNEQFF
TRBV4-1	few	.	TRBJ1-6	TGCGCCAGCAGCCCCTACAGCTTAACTCTGAATTCACCCCTCCACTTT	CASSPYSLTLNSPLHF
TRBV7-9	.	.	TRBJ2-3	TGTGACAGCAGCCCCCGCGGGTTTGGCCGCACAGATACGCAGTATTTT	CDSSPRGFGRTDTQYF
TRBV3-1	.	TRBD1	TRBJ1-2	TGTGCCAGCAGCCTTGGGACAGGTTCGGGCTACACCTTC	CASSLGTGSGYTF